The clone carrying this T cell receptor (beta chain) has a single count. The record originates from a study of technical replicates of blood from four donors. The germline CDR1 and CDR2 sequences are SQVTM and ANQGSEA. The CDR3 covers 13 residues. With 4 bases removed from V and 8 bases from J, the gap between germline ends came to 14 bases. Method: immunoSEQ multiplex PCR; TCRdb's copy keeps in-frame clones and lacks some. The table has approximately 81,000 clones, 90% to 96% seen once; the top ten hold under 0.4%. Sequenced: T cells isolated from PBMCs. The V call is TRBV29-1, the J call TRBJ1-4, with D perhaps TRBD1 (5 bases). This TCR was sampled from a human donor in good health. In DNA form, the CDR3 reads TGCAGCGTTGTGGCTCAGGGAGGGGAAAAACTGTTTTTT. This translates into CSVVAQGGEKLFF.